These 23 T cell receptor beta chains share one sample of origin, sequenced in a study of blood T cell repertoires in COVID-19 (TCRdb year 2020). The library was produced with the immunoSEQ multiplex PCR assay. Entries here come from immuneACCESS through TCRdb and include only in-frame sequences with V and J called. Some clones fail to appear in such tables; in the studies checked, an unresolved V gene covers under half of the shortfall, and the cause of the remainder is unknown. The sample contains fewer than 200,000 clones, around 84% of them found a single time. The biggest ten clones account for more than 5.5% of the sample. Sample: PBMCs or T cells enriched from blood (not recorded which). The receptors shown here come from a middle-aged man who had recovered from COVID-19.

CDR3 in DNA: TGCGCCAGGCCCCCCAGGGAAGAGACCCAGTACTTC. This translates into CARPPREETQYF. The chain couples TRBV23-1 to TRBJ2-5; tentative D call: TRBD1 (5 bases). TRBV23-1 is filed as an ORF, its function uncertain. The CDR3 length is 12 residues. The V end lost 9 bases, the J end lost 3 bases, and 11 bases lay between the germline ends.

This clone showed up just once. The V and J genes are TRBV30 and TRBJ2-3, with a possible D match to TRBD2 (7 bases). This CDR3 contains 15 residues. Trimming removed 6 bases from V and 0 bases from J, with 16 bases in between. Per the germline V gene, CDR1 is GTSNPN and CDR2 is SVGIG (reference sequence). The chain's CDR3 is CACMGGPSSTDTQYF. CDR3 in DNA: TGTGCCTGCATGGGGGGGCCTTCTAGCACAGATACGCAGTATTTT. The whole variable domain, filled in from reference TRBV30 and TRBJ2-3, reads SQTIHQWPATLVQPVGSPLSLECTVEGTSNPNLYWYRQAAGRGLQLLFYSVGIGQISSEVPQNLSASRPQDRQFILSSKKLLLSDSGFYLCACMGGPSSTDTQYFGPGTRLTVL.

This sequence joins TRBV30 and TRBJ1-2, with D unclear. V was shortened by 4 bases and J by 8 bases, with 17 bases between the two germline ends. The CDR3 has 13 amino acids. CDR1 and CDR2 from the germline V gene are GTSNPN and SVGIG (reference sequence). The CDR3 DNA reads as TGTGCCTGGAACGGCAACCCAAGCGGCGGCTACACCTTC. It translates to CAWNGNPSGGYTF. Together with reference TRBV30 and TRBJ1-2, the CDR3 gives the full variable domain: SQTIHQWPATLVQPVGSPLSLECTVEGTSNPNLYWYRQAAGRGLQLLFYSVGIGQISSEVPQNLSASRPQDRQFILSSKKLLLSDSGFYLCAWNGNPSGGYTFGSGTRLTVV.

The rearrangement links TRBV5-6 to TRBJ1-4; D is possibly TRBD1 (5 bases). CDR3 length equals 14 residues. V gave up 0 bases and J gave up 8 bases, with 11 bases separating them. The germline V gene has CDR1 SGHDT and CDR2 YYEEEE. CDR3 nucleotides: TGTGCCAGCAGCTTGGTCGAGGGGAGGGAAAAACTGTTTTTT. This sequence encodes CASSLVEGREKLFF.

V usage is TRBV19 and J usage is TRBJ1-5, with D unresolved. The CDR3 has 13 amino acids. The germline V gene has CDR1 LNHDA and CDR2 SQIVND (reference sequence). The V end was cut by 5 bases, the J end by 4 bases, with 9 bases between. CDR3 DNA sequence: TGTGCCAGTAGTGTACAGTTTAATCAGCCCCAGCATTTT. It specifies CASSVQFNQPQHF. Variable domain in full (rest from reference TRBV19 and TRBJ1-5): DGGITQSPKYLFRKEGQNVTLSCEQNLNHDAMYWYRQDPGQGLRLIYYSQIVNDFQKGDIAEGYSVSREKKESFPLTVTSAQKNPTAFYLCASSVQFNQPQHFGDGTRLSIL.

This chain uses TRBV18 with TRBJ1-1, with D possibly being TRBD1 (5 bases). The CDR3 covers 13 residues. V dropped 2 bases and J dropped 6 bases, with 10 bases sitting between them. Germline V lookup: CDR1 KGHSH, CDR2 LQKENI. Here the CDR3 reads CASSPGAGPEAFF. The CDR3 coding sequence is TGTGCCAGCTCACCAGGAGCAGGGCCTGAAGCTTTCTTT.

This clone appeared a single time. The CDR3 spells CASSHRLRRGDQETQYF. The CDR3 nucleotides are TGTGCCAGCAGCCATAGGCTTCGCCGGGGGGACCAAGAGACCCAGTACTTC. The V and J genes are TRBV7-2 and TRBJ2-5; 7 positions agree with TRBD2. Germline CDR1 is SGHTA and CDR2 is FQGNSA. CDR3 length equals 17 residues. The J segment lost 0 bases and the V segment lost 5 bases, leaving 12 bases of the junction unmatched.

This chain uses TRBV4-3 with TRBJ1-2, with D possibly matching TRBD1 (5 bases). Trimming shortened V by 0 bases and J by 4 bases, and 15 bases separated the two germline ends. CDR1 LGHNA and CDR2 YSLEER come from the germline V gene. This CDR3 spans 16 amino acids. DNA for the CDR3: TGCGCCAGCAGCCAAGATGTTCGGGGGGGAAGCTATGGCTACACCTTC. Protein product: CASSQDVRGGSYGYTF.

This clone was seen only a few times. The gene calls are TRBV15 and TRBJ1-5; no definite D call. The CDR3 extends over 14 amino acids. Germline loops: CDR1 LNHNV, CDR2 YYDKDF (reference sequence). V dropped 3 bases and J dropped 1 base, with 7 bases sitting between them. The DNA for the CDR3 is TGTGCCACCAGCAGCCAGAGGAGCAATCAGCCCCAGCATTTT. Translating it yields CATSSQRSNQPQHF.

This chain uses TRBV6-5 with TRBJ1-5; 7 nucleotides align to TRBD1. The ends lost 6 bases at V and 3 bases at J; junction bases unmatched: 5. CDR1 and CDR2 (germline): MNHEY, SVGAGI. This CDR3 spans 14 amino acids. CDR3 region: CASSSGQYNQPQHF. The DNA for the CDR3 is TGTGCCAGCAGCTCGGGACAGTACAATCAGCCCCAGCATTTT.

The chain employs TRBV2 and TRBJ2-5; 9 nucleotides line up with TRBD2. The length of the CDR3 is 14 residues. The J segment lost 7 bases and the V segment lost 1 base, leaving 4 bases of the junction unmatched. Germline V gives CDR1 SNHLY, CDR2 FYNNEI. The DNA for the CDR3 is TGTGCCAGCAGTGAAGGTCTAGCGGGGTCGACCCAGTACTTC. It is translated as CASSEGLAGSTQYF.

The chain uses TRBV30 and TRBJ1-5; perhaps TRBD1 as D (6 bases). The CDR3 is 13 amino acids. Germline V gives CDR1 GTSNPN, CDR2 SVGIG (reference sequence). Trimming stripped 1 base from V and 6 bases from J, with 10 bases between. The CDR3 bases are TGTGCCTGGAGTGAGGGGGTCAGTCAGCCCCAGCATTTT. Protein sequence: CAWSEGVSQPQHF.

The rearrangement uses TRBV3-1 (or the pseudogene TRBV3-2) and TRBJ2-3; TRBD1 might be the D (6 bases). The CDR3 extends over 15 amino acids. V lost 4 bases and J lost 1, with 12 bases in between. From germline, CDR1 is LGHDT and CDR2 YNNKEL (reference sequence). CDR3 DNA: TGTGCCAGCAGCCCGGGACAAGTGGGCACAGATACGCAGTATTTT. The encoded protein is CASSPGQVGTDTQYF.

DNA for the CDR3: TGTGCCAGCAGCGCGCTTTCAGGGAAGAACACTGAAGCTTTCTTT. It codes for CASSALSGKNTEAFF. This sequence joins TRBV9 and TRBJ1-1; perhaps TRBD1 as D (5 bases). V was cut by 3 bases and J by 1 base, with 13 bases left in between. The CDR3 length is 15 residues. Germline V lookup: CDR1 SGDLS, CDR2 YYNGEE.

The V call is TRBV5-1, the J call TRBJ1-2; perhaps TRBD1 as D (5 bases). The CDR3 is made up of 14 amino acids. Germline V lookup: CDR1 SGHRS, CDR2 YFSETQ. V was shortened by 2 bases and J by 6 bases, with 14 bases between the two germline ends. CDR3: CASSFRQGGDGYTF. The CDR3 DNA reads TGCGCCAGCAGCTTTCGCCAGGGCGGTGATGGCTACACCTTC.

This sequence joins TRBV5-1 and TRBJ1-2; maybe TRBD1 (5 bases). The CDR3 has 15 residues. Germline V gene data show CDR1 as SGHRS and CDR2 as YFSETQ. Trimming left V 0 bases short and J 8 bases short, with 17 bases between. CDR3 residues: CASSLAEGQGGGYTF. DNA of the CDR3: TGCGCCAGCAGCTTGGCCGAAGGGCAGGGCGGAGGCTACACCTTC.

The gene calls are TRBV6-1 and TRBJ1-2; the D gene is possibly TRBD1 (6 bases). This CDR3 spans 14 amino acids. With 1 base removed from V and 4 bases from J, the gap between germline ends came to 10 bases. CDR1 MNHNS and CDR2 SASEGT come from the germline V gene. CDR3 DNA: TGTGCCAGCAGTGAAGTTGGCAGGGGCTATGGCTACACCTTC. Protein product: CASSEVGRGYGYTF.

The CDR3 DNA follows: TGTGCCAGCAGTAGGAGACAGGGGGCCTACGAGCAGTACTTC. This translates into CASSRRQGAYEQYF. The chain employs TRBV6-5 and TRBJ2-7; 9 bases match TRBD1. The CDR3 contains 14 residues. Germline values: CDR1 MNHEY, CDR2 SVGAGI. With 5 bases clipped from V and 2 bases from J, the junction kept 4 bases outside the gene matches.

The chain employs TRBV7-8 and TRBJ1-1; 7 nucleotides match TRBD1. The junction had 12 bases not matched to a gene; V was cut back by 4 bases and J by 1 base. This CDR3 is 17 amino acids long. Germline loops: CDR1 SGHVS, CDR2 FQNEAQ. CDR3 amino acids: CASSSRRTTGWNTEAFF. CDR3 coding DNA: TGTGCCAGCAGCTCCCGCCGGACGACAGGGTGGAACACTGAAGCTTTCTTT.

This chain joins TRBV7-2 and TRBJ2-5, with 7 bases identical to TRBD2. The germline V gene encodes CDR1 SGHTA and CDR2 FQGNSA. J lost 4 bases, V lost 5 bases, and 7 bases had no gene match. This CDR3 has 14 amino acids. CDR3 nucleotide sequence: TGTGCCAGCAGCCGTGGGGGGGGAGGAGAGACCCAGTACTTC. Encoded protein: CASSRGGGGETQYF.

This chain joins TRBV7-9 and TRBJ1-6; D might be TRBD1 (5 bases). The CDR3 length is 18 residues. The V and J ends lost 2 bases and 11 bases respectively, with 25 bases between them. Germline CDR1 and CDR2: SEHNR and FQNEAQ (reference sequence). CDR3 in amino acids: CASSLRGGSAGLATPLHF. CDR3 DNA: TGTGCCAGCAGCTTACGGGGCGGTTCCGCGGGATTAGCGACACCCCTCCACTTT.

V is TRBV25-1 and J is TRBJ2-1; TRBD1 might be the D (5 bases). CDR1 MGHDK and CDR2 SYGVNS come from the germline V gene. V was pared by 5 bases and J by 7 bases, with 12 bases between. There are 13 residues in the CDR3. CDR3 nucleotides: TGTGCCAGCAGTAACCCACAGGTAAATGAGCAGTTCTTC. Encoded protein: CASSNPQVNEQFF.

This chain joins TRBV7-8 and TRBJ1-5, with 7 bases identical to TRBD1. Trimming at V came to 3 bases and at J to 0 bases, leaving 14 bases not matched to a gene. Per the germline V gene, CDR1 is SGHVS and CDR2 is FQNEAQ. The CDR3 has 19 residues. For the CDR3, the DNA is TGTGCCAGCAGCTTCCGCCCGGGACAGAATTTTTATAGCAATCAGCCCCAGCATTTT. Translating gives CASSFRPGQNFYSNQPQHF.